This T cell receptor beta chain was recorded in a study of CD8 T cells in ankylosing spondylitis. Points from the study as a whole: There was reportedly significant enrichment of clones that were disease-linked in matched ankylosing spondylitis synovial fluid. Ankylosing spondylitis blood appeared to be characterized by a TCR beta motif of several highly homologous variants. Researchers report that disease-linked clones proved CD8+ and relatively rare in peripheral blood.

This clonotype was recorded many times. Antigen: not known. The CDR3 has 13 amino acids. V was cut by 4 bases and J by 0 bases, with 8 bases left in between. CDR1 SGHRS and CDR2 YFSETQ come from the germline V gene. TCRdb reprocessed the 5' RACE reads with MiXCR, giving one entry per CDR3 protein. The sample lists some 130,000 distinct CDR3 sequences; roughly 6.6% were seen once. The chain employs TRBV5-1 and TRBJ2-7; no firm D call. Source material: blood, either unsorted or a sorted T cell fraction (not recorded which). The sequence came from a female donor with ankylosing spondylitis or in good health (not recorded which). The CDR3 region is CASSLEFSYEQYF. CDR3 DNA sequence: TGCGCCAGCAGCCTGGAATTCTCCTACGAGCAGTACTTC.